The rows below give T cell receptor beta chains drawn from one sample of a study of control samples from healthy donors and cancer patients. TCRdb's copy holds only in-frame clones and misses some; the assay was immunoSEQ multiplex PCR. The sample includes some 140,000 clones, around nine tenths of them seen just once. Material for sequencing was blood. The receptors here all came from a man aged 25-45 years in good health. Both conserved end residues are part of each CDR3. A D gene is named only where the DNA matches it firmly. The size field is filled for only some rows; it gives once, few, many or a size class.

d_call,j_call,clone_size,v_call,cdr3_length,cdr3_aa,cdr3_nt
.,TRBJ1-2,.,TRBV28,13,CASSSFDRRGYTF,TGTGCCAGCAGTTCCTTTGACAGGCGTGGCTACACCTTC
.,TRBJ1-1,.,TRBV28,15,CASSLLALRDTEAFF,TGTGCCAGCAGTTTGTTAGCGCTTCGGGACACTGAAGCTTTCTTT
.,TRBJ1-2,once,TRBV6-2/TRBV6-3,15,CASSYSMRARYGYTF,TGTGCCAGCAGTTACTCGATGAGGGCGAGGTATGGCTACACCTTC
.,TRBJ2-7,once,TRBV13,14,CASSQDQGGREQYF,TGTGCCAGCAGCCAGGACCAAGGCGGGCGCGAGCAGTACTTC
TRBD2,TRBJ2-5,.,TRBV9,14,CASSVEGGRETQYF,TGTGCCAGCAGCGTAGAGGGCGGGAGAGAGACCCAGTACTTC
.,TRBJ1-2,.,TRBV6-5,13,CASSYGQNYGYTF,TGTGCCAGCAGTTACGGACAGAACTATGGCTACACCTTC
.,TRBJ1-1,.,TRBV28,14,CASSLGLLNTEAFF,TGTGCCAGCAGTTTAGGACTGTTGAACACTGAAGCTTTCTTT
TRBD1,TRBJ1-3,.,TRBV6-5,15,CASSPLTGTGNTIYF,TGTGCCAGCAGTCCGCTGACAGGGACTGGAAACACCATATATTTT
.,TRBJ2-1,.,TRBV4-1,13,CASSQEYYNEQFF,TGCGCCAGCAGCCAAGAATACTACAATGAGCAGTTCTTC
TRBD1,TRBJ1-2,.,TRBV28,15,CASRATGQLLYGYTF,TGTGCCAGCAGGGCGACAGGGCAATTACTCTATGGCTACACCTTC
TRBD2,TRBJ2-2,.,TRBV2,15,CASRRGLAGDRELFF,TGTGCCAGCAGGAGGGGACTAGCGGGAGACAGGGAGCTGTTTTTT
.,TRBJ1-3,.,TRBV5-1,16,CASSLETQGPSDTIYF,TGCGCCAGCAGCTTGGAAACACAGGGACCCTCGGACACCATATATTTT
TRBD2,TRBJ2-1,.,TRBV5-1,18,CASSSIRGRLAGYNEQFF,TGCGCCAGCAGCTCTATAAGGGGACGACTAGCGGGTTACAATGAGCAGTTCTTC
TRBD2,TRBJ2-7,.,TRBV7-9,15,CASSLGLAGAYEQYF,TGTGCCAGCAGCCTGGGACTAGCGGGAGCCTACGAGCAGTACTTC
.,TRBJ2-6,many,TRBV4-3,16,CASSQVMGSGANVLTF,TGCGCCAGCAGCCAAGTTATGGGCTCTGGGGCCAACGTCCTGACTTTC
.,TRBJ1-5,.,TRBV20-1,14,CSASGQNSNQPQHF,TGCAGTGCTAGTGGCCAGAATAGCAATCAGCCCCAGCATTTT
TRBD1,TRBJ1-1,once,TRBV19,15,CASSLSGTANTEAFF,TGTGCCAGTAGTCTTTCCGGGACAGCGAACACTGAAGCTTTCTTT
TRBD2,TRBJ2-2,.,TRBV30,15,CAWSDSGSYTGELFF,TGTGCCTGGAGTGATAGCGGGAGCTACACCGGGGAGCTGTTTTTT
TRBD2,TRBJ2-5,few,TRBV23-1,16,CASGVPGREGQETQYF,TGCGCCAGCGGGGTTCCCGGGCGGGAGGGTCAAGAGACCCAGTACTTC
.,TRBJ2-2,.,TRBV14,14,CASSQVPRAGELFF,TGTGCCAGCAGCCAAGTTCCCAGGGCGGGGGAGCTGTTTTTT
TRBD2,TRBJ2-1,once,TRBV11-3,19,CASSSYGSSTSDSYNEQFF,TGTGCCAGCAGCTCTTATGGATCGTCGACTAGCGATTCTTACAATGAGCAGTTCTTC
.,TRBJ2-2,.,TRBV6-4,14,CASSAAGATGELFF,TGTGCCAGCAGTGCCGCGGGGGCGACCGGGGAGCTGTTTTTT
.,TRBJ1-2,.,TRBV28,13,CASSLRTGYGYTF,TGTGCCAGCAGTTTGAGAACAGGGTATGGCTACACCTTC
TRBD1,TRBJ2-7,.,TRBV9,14,CASSPGDRPYEQYF,TGTGCCAGCAGCCCAGGGGACAGGCCCTACGAGCAGTACTTC
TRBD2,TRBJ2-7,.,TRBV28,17,CASSGNRGSGSSYEQYF,TGTGCCAGCAGTGGGAACAGGGGTAGCGGGAGCTCCTACGAGCAGTACTTC
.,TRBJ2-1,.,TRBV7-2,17,CASSRRWSGTSRDEQFF,TGTGCCAGCAGCCGCCGATGGAGCGGCACTTCTCGGGATGAGCAGTTCTTC
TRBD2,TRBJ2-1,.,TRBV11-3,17,CASSLVRGLAGVNEQFF,TGTGCCAGCAGCTTAGTAAGGGGACTAGCGGGAGTAAATGAGCAGTTCTTC
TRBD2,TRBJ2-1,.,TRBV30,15,CAWSLRSGILNEQFF,TGTGCCTGGAGCCTACGAAGCGGGATCCTGAATGAGCAGTTCTTC
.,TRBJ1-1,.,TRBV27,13,CASSLRGSPEAFF,TGTGCCAGCAGTTTAAGGGGAAGCCCTGAAGCTTTCTTT
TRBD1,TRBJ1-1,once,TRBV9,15,CASSATGVGNTEAFF,TGTGCCAGCAGCGCTACAGGGGTTGGGAACACTGAAGCTTTCTTT
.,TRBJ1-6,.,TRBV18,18,CASSPYPAGTSGGSPLHF,TGTGCCAGCTCACCTTACCCCGCGGGGACATCTGGGGGTTCACCCCTCCACTTT
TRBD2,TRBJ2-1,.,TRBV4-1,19,CASSQGFQRESGSYNEQFF,TGCGCCAGCAGCCAAGGGTTCCAGCGGGAGTCAGGCTCCTACAATGAGCAGTTCTTC
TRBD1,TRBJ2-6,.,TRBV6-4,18,CASSDSWTGPSGANVLTF,TGTGCCAGCAGTGACTCGTGGACAGGCCCCTCTGGGGCCAACGTCCTGACTTTC
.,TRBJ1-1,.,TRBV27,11,CASRTGPEAFF,TGTGCCAGCAGAACAGGGCCTGAAGCTTTCTTT
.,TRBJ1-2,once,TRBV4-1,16,CASSQPRAGRLDGYTF,TGCGCCAGCAGCCAACCGCGGGCAGGGAGATTGGATGGCTACACCTTC
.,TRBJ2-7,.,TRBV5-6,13,CASSGDSPYEQYF,TGTGCCAGCAGCGGAGACAGCCCCTACGAGCAGTACTTC